Described below is a single TCR beta chain sequence and its context. Its antigen target is currently unknown. No base quality information exists; no much larger clone differs at one position. CDR1 and CDR2 are drawn from the germline V gene: SGHAT, FQNNGV. V is pared back by 4 bases and J by 8 bases, with 20 bases lying between the germline termini. Including cysteine and phenylalanine, the CDR3 has 15 amino acids. Only the CDR3 part of the read is kept: 45 bases, read in frame from the first base. This specimen comes from a study of blood T cells in healthy people across ages (dated by TCRdb to 2014 to 2015). In terms of the full investigation: In model experiments, template switching captured roughly one uniquely barcoded TCR beta cDNA molecule for every two T cells. Using deep sequencing normalized with unique cDNA molecular identifiers, the study measured how TCR beta repertoire diversity changes with age. The donors were split into four age groups: young (average 16 years), middle-aged (roughly 42), aged (approximately 60) and long-lived (more than 80). Donors of different ages were randomly distributed across sequencing lanes to avoid experimental bias. Using the same blood draw, the study looked at two additional independent replicas of 1 million unique cDNA reads for two donors, one aged 18 to 29 and the other aged 80 or older. Broad study findings and their caveats: There was a strong correlation between observed TCR beta diversity and the percentage of naive T cells measured by flow cytometry. Total diversity estimates from one million sequenced T cells were considered lower bounds and underestimates. As age increased, observed TCR beta diversity per million T cells dropped in a roughly linear way, and a significant reduction was already evident by age 40. Bulk unsorted PBMC profiling prevented conclusive comparison of naive and antigen-experienced compartments. Compared with the aged group, the long-lived group had more naive CD4+ T cells, fewer expanded clones and increased TCR diversity, suggesting age selection. Because the CMV infection status of the donors was unknown, age-related changes in expanded clonotypes may potentially have been confounded.

The method behind the library was 5' RACE. TCRdb names Illumina HiSeq 2500 as the instrument used. A second PCR of roughly 7 to 11 cycles was performed with a sample-barcoded 5' primer and a J-beta primer mix. Each TCR beta cDNA molecule received a unique molecular identifier from a template-switch 5' adaptor carrying 12 random nucleotides. At least 3 million CDR3-containing paired-end reads were obtained from each sample. First-strand cDNA synthesis was performed from all RNA using the Mint cDNA synthesis kit, with priming by a TRBC-specific oligonucleotide. Following uracil-DNA glycosylase treatment, all cDNA underwent a first 18-cycle PCR with the universal primers M1SS and BC2_uni_R. The authors' analysis ran thus. Normalization of each sample was performed by random selection of 1 million high-quality reads, each carrying a distinct molecular identifier. Reads sharing molecular identifiers were discarded rather than binned into consensus sequences. MiTCR, set to a Q25 quality threshold and the strictest error-elimination algorithm, was used for CDR3 identification, clonotype clustering and error correction. A nonparametric unseen species model using Euler transformation provided a lower-bound estimate of total TCR beta diversity. Starting from the raw public reads, TCRdb applied fastp trimming at Q25, assembled clones with MiXCR and retained in-frame beta chains. Rows matching on CDR3 protein sequence are summarized as one entry with the most common DNA and genes. In this record, the V and J calls reflect TCRdb's handling and not the investigators' own analysis. Counted in this sample were 750,000 to 950,000 distinct CDR3 sequences; around half of them appeared once. Together, the top ten hold 41% of the sample.

Donors were under 40 systemically healthy Caucasian individuals from Russia aged about 6 to 100 years. Approximately 10 milliliters of peripheral blood were collected from each donor into EDTA-treated Vacutainer tubes. Ficoll-Paque density-gradient centrifugation was used to isolate PBMCs, with at least 7 million per sample. Trizol reagent was used to extract total RNA from the PBMCs, yielding at least 5.5 micrograms per sample. For every donor, flow cytometry on a PBMC aliquot measured the percentage of naive CD45RAhigh/CD27high T cells. This TCR derives from a man older than 75 in good health. The rearrangement joined TRBV11-2 to TRBJ1-2; a tentative D call is TRBD1 (5 bases match). The sample taken for sequencing was blood. The DNA sequence is TGTGCCAGCAGCTCCGGGGCCTCAGGGTTAAGGGGCTACACCTTC. Its protein product is CASSSGASGLRGYTF. The CDR3 plus the reference TRBV11-2 and TRBJ1-2 genes for the other parts give the full variable domain: EAGVAQSPRYKIIEKRQSVAFWCNPISGHATLYWYQQILGQGPKLLIQFQNNGVVDDSQLPKDRFSAERLKGVDSTLKIQPAKLEDSAVYLCASSSGASGLRGYTFGSGTRLTVV.